This T cell receptor beta chain was recovered during a study of cytomegalovirus exposure and HLA in healthy donors. The overall study: The Caucasian-associated ancestry cluster held more than 80% of a few hundred genotyped donors.

V lost 3 bases and J lost 1, with 7 bases in between. The CDR3 length is 14 residues. Germline lookup yields CDR1 LNHDA and CDR2 SQIVND (reference sequence). The PCR had 60 Vbeta and 13 Jbeta primers. The protocol was immunoSEQ multiplex PCR, while the TCRdb copy is restricted to in-frame clones and leaves out a portion. Counted here are approximately 150,000 clones, roughly 80% occurring once; the ten biggest clones make up roughly 1.3%. The chain recombines TRBV19 with TRBJ1-5, with no clear D. Sequenced material: PBMCs. This TCR was sampled from a woman aged 45-65 years in good health and CMV-seronegative. This chain's CDR3 is CASSIQASNQPQHF. CDR3 in DNA: TGTGCCAGTAGTATTCAGGCCAGCAATCAGCCCCAGCATTTT.